A single TCR beta chain is shown here with its context. The sample belongs to a study of shared clonotypes between healthy human individuals. Between the trimmed V and J ends, which lost 0 bases and 2 bases, there was a span of 12 bases. This CDR3 comprises 15 residues. The germline gives CDR1 SGDLS, CDR2 YYNGEE. Original analysis: As immunoSEQ supplied junction-only sequences (without quality scores), filtering differed. Clones were sequenced by immunoSEQ multiplex PCR, and TCRdb holds only the in-frame ones, with some missing. V and J calls and clone size follow that table, whereas D and trimming were derived from the DNA. The table lists about 2.4 million clones, approximately 94% of them singletons.

This sequence joins TRBV9 and TRBJ2-7, with D perhaps given as TRBD1 or TRBD2 (5 bases each). This clonotype was obtained from a man in his late teens or twenties in good health. Some clones in this sample may be carry-over from other donors' samples. Sequencing was performed on naive CD4+ T cells from PBMCs. Indicated subset: CD45RA+ positively selected. In nucleotides, the CDR3 is TGTGCCAGCAGCGTAGAGGAGGACACAACCTACGAGCAGTACTTC. This sequence encodes CASSVEEDTTYEQYF.